The following is a TCR beta chain sequence with its context. Its antigen is as yet unknown. The CDR3 consists of 12 residues. Germline V gene lookup returns CDR1 MNHEY and CDR2 SMNVEV (reference sequence). Deletions cut 5 bases from V and 4 bases from J, with 8 bases between. PCR employed 60 Vbeta and 13 Jbeta primers. The repertoire was sequenced with immunoSEQ multiplex PCR; TCRdb's copy has only in-frame clones and lacks some. This table holds some 150,000 clones, around 66% found once. This sample is part of a study of cytomegalovirus exposure and HLA in healthy donors. Study-wide background: About 83 million unique TCRs from HLA-typed donors made up an early data release. Overall study results and limits: Among TCR beta chains, those listed as cytomegalovirus-associated numbered more than 150. V- and J-gene trimming of TCR beta was linked (in a later analysis) to a missense DCLRE1C variant. Looking again later, the authors saw that most CMV-associated TCR beta chains seemed HLA-restricted.

The specimen was PBMCs. V usage is TRBV27 and J usage is TRBJ1-2, with D perhaps TRBD1 (5 bases). The clonotype comes from a woman aged 25-40 years in good health and CMV-seropositive. CDR3: CASSPRGYGYTF. DNA of the CDR3: TGTGCCAGCAGTCCTAGGGGCTATGGCTACACCTTC.